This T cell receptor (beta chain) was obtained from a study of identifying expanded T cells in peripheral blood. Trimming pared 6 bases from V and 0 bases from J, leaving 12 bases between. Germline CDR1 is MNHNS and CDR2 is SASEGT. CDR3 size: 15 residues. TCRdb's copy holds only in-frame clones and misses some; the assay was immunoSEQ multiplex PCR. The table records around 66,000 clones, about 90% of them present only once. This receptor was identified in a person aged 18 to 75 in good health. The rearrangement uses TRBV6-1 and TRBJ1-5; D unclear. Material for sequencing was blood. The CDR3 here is CASRYQEASNQPQHF. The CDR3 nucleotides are TGTGCCAGCAGGTATCAGGAGGCTAGCAATCAGCCCCAGCATTTT.